These 10 T cell receptor beta chains originate from one sample sequenced in a study of shared clonotypes between healthy human individuals. Only in-frame clones appear in the TCRdb table, and some are missing; sequencing was by immunoSEQ multiplex PCR. The sample shows 1 million to 1.2 million clones, approximately 80% of them seen only once. Sequencing used memory CD4+ T cells from PBMCs. The subset was: CD45RA-negative fraction. These receptors were taken from a man between 18 and 29 years old in good health. Some clones in this sample may be carry-over from other donors' samples.

V is TRBV2 and J is TRBJ2-2; TRBD1 agrees at 7 bases. CDR1 and CDR2 (germline): SNHLY, FYNNEI. V was pared by 5 bases and J by 8 bases, with 5 bases of the junction left unmatched. CDR3 size: 13 residues. The CDR3 loop is CASSYRGGGELFF. The DNA of the CDR3 is TGTGCCAGCAGTTACAGGGGCGGAGGGGAGCTGTTTTTT. The full variable domain, completed using reference TRBV2 and TRBJ2-2, is EPEVTQTPSHQVTQMGQEVILRCVPISNHLYFYWYRQILGQKVEFLVSFYNNEISEKSEIFDDQFSVERPDGSNFTLKIRSTKLEDSAMYFCASSYRGGGELFFGEGSRLTVL.

About this clone itself: This CDR3 is also generated by other DNA sequences in the sample. This chain uses TRBV30 with TRBJ2-5; D unresolved. Per the germline V gene, CDR1 is GTSNPN and CDR2 is SVGIG (reference sequence). The V and J ends lost 4 bases and 5 bases respectively, with 8 bases between them. CDR3 length equals 11 residues. CDR3 DNA sequence: TGTGCCTGGACTGTAGGGGAGACCCAGTACTTC. It codes for CAWTVGETQYF. The whole variable domain, filled in from reference TRBV30 and TRBJ2-5, reads SQTIHQWPATLVQPVGSPLSLECTVEGTSNPNLYWYRQAAGRGLQLLFYSVGIGQISSEVPQNLSASRPQDRQFILSSKKLLLSDSGFYLCAWTVGETQYFGPGTRLLVL.

Details on this clone: The sample carries other DNA sequences with the same CDR3. V gene TRBV18 combines with J gene TRBJ2-7; 11 bases align to TRBD1. V shed 6 bases, J shed 2 bases, and the junction held 6 bases outside the gene matches. This CDR3 has 15 residues. Germline assignment: CDR1 KGHSH and CDR2 LQKENI. The CDR3 is CASSPGTGGTYEQYF. The CDR3 DNA reads TGTGCCAGCTCTCCCGGGACAGGGGGTACCTACGAGCAGTACTTC. The whole variable domain, filled in from reference TRBV18 and TRBJ2-7, reads NAGVMQNPRHLVRRRGQEARLRCSPMKGHSHVYWYRQLPEEGLKFMVYLQKENIIDESGMPKERFSAEFPKEGPSILRIQQVVRGDSAAYFCASSPGTGGTYEQYFGPGTRLTVT.

V is TRBV7-3 and J is TRBJ2-1; TRBD2 matches at 9 bases. V gave up 7 bases and J gave up 5 bases; unmatched junction bases: 9. The CDR3 extends over 15 amino acids. Germline assignment: CDR1 SGHTA and CDR2 FQGTGA. CDR3 coding DNA: TGTGCCAGCACGGGGGCGGGAGGGCCCCACAATGAGCAGTTCTTC. It codes for CASTGAGGPHNEQFF.

The chain employs TRBV27 and TRBJ1-1; TRBD1 might be the D (5 bases). V was trimmed by 6 bases and J by 2 bases, leaving 13 bases between them. The germline V gene has CDR1 MNHEY and CDR2 SMNVEV (reference sequence). This CDR3 region has 14 residues. The CDR3 nucleotides are TGTGCCAGCAGGCAATTCAGGGTTAACACTGAAGCTTTCTTT. It specifies CASRQFRVNTEAFF.

The V call is TRBV7-7, the J call TRBJ2-5, with a weak D call TRBD2 (6 bases). Germline CDR1 reads SSHAT; CDR2 reads FNYEAQ (reference sequence). This CDR3 has 14 amino acids. The V and J ends lost 4 bases and 5 bases respectively, with 14 bases between them. CDR3 sequence reads: CASSSGSAAETQYF. Here the CDR3 DNA reads TGTGCCAGCAGCTCCGGGAGTGCGGCCGAGACCCAGTACTTC.

This clone came up once. A read error may explain this, as a much larger clone is one base away. Other DNA sequences of this sample code for an identical CDR3. The chain combines TRBV7-2 with TRBJ2-3, with 11 bases matching TRBD2. The CDR3 extends over 15 amino acids. With V trimmed by 5 bases and J by 3 bases, 4 bases remained unmatched. In germline, CDR1 is SGHTA, CDR2 FQGNSA. The CDR3 protein is CASSPWTSGTDTQYF. CDR3 coding DNA: TGTGCCAGCAGCCCCTGGACTAGCGGGACAGATACGCAGTATTTT. Complete variable domain (other parts from reference TRBV7-2 and TRBJ2-3): GAGVSQSPSNKVTEKGKDVELRCDPISGHTALYWYRQSLGQGLEFLIYFQGNSAPDKSGLPSDRFSAERTGGSVSTLTIQRTQQEDSAVYLCASSPWTSGTDTQYFGPGTRLTVL.

The chain recombines TRBV7-9 with TRBJ2-5; D gene unclear. Germline CDR1 SEHNR, CDR2 FQNEAQ (reference sequence). CDR3 length: 12 amino acids. Deletions cut 3 bases from V and 8 bases from J, with 10 bases between. CDR3 bases: TGTGCCAGCAGCTTCCTGGACCGTACCCAGTACTTC. Its translation is CASSFLDRTQYF.

This clone was counted between two and nine times. The chain has TRBV9 and TRBJ1-5; D is ambiguous. Germline-derived CDR1 and CDR2 are SGDLS and YYNGEE. The CDR3 contains 14 residues. Between the trimmed V and J ends, which lost 4 bases and 2 bases, there was a span of 10 bases. The CDR3 here is CASSYNGGNQPQHF. Here the CDR3 DNA reads TGTGCCAGCAGCTACAACGGGGGCAATCAGCCCCAGCATTTT.

The V call is TRBV6-1, the J call TRBJ2-3; TRBD2 aligns across 8 bases. After removal of 2 bases from V and 5 bases from J, the junction contained 6 bases not matched to a gene. Germline values: CDR1 MNHNS, CDR2 SASEGT. The CDR3 has 15 amino acids. As DNA, the CDR3 is TGTGCCAGCAGTGAACGAGCGGGAGAAAGAGATACGCAGTATTTT. Its translation is CASSERAGERDTQYF.